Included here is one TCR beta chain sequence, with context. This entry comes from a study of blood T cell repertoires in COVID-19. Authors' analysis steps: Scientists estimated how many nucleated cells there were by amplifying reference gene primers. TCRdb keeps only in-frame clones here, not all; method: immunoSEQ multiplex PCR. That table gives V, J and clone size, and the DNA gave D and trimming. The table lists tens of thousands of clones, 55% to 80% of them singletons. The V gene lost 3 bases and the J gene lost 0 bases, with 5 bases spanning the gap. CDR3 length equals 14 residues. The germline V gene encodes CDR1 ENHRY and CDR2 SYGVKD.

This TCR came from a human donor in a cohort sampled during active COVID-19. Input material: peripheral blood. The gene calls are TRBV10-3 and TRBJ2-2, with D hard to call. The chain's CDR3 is CAISDQANTGELFF. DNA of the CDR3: TGTGCCATCAGTGATCAGGCGAACACCGGGGAGCTGTTTTTT.